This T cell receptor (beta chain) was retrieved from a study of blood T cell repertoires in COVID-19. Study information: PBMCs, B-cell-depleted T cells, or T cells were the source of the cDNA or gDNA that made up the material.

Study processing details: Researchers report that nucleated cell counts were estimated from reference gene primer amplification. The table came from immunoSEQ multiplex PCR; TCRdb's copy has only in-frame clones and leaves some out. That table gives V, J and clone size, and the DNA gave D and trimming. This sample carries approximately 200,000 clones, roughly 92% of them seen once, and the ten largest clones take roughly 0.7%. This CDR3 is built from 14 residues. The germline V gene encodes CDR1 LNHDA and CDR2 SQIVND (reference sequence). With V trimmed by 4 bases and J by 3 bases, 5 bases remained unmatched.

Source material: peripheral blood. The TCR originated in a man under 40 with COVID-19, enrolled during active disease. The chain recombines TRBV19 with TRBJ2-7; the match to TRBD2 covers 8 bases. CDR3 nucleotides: TGTGCCAGTAGTACGGGGGGGAGCCACTACGAGCAGTACTTC. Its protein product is CASSTGGSHYEQYF. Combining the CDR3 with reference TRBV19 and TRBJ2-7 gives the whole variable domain DGGITQSPKYLFRKEGQNVTLSCEQNLNHDAMYWYRQDPGQGLRLIYYSQIVNDFQKGDIAEGYSVSREKKESFPLTVTSAQKNPTAFYLCASSTGGSHYEQYFGPGTRLTVT.